This T cell receptor beta chain emerged from a study of T cell responses to AZD1222 COVID-19 vaccine (dated by TCRdb to the early 2020s). Study-level background: AZD1222 recipients with second doses at about 4 weeks or about 12 weeks were pooled, because spike-specific TCR depth and breadth did not differ between schedules. TCR sequencing covered 233 trial participants: about 210 given two doses of AZD1222 and around 25 given two doses of MenACWY control vaccine. Trial participants were enrolled by age into subgroups of 18-55, 56-69 and 70-plus years, and around 150, 29 and 61 TCR-sequenced participants, respectively, were included in these subgroups. General conclusions and limits of the study: In the small 56-69-year group, the increase in depth fell short of significance, most likely because of low power. Epitopes outside the regions mutated in the B.1.351 and B.1.1.7 variants were reportedly recognized by nearly half of the unique spike-specific TCRs. Spike-specific TCR breadth and depth rose significantly after two AZD1222 doses compared with day 0 and with MenACWY recipients. The whole spike protein was spanned by vaccine-associated CD4 TCRs, and dominant responses were seen in regions 160-218 and 743-854. Only a handful of AZD1222 recipients were SARS-CoV-2 seropositive at baseline, limiting conclusions about previously exposed vaccinees. Because no samples from the day 14 peak response were available, repertoires could be characterized only after the peak T cell response. Participants were mostly white British, with more females than males. The authors suggested clonal diversity may have been underestimated.

Per the publication, the time point label means: baseline before first vaccination. Vaccinee samples were obtained from the UK trials COV001 and COV002, which included a single-blind randomized controlled phase 2/3 trial of AZD1222 (ChAdOx1 nCoV-19) in healthy adults. For TCRbeta chain sequencing, PBMC samples were collected from trial participants at day 0 and at day 28 after the second dose. In the case of this clone: Its antigen is still unknown. Base qualities were left out, and no much larger clone turns up one base away.

The CDR3 spans 14 residues, from the cysteine through the phenylalanine. Left in the record is the CDR3 DNA by itself, 42 bases read in frame from the first base. Trimming removed 6 bases from V and 1 base from J, leaving 12 bases between the germline ends. The germline V gene encodes CDR1 MNHEY and CDR2 SVGAGI. The CDR3 regions of human TCRbeta chains were analyzed by immunosequencing. The original methods were these. Repertoire TCRs were checked for matches against a reference library of SARS-CoV-2-specific TCRs that had been generated using the MIRA antigen-specificity platform. Breadth meant the fraction of unique TCRs that were SARS-CoV-2-associated, whereas depth meant the fraction of total T cells that were SARS-CoV-2-associated. Using the MIRA data, each spike-specific TCR was assigned both to the spike region to which the TCR was reactive and to a CD4 or CD8 class. Log10-transformed breadth and depth values were compared by one-way ANOVA with Sidak's multiple comparisons tests. TCRdb mirrors the immuneACCESS table, restricted to in-frame sequences. Some clones are absent from its copies; in checked studies, under half trace to an unresolved V gene, and the reason for the others is unknown. Clone size and V and J calls were adopted from that table, with D and trimming inferred from the DNA. The sample yields over 60,000 clones; over 75% were counted once. The ten largest clones capture 24% of the sample.

In this chain, TRBV6-5 is recombined with TRBJ1-1; the D gene identity is not certain. This clonotype was sampled from an adult in good health. This specimen consisted of peripheral blood, obtained on day 0 of AZD1222 vaccination. The encoded CDR3 is CASRGTGTNTEAFF. The sequence in DNA is TGTGCCAGCAGGGGAACCGGCACGAACACTGAAGCTTTCTTT.